This entry lists 27 T cell receptor beta chains sequenced from one sample in a study of technical replicates of blood from several donors. Sequenced by immunoSEQ multiplex PCR; TCRdb stores in-frame clones only, minus some. The sample yields about 76,000 clones, under 95% seen once. Sequences were obtained from T cells isolated from PBMCs. The receptors shown here come from a human donor in good health.

The CDR3 DNA reads TGTGCCTGGGGGACTAGCACAGATACGCAGTATTTT. This translates into CAWGTSTDTQYF. The chain recombines TRBV30 with TRBJ2-3, with TRBD2 as a possible D gene (6 bases). Trimming removed 5 bases at V and 0 bases at J, with 6 bases between. From germline, CDR1 is GTSNPN and CDR2 SVGIG (reference sequence). The CDR3 extends over 12 amino acids.

The DNA for the CDR3 is TGTGCCAGCAGGAGCGCAAGCTCTGGAAACACCATATATTTT. Protein product: CASRSASSGNTIYF. The V and J genes are TRBV6-1 and TRBJ1-3; D gene unclear. The CDR3 is made up of 14 amino acids. The V end lost 6 bases, the J end lost 0 bases, and 9 bases lay between the germline ends. Germline V gene lookup returns CDR1 MNHNS and CDR2 SASEGT.

The V call is TRBV5-1, the J call TRBJ2-7, with D perhaps matching TRBD1 (6 bases). Germline CDR1 is SGHRS and CDR2 is YFSETQ. V gave up 2 bases and J gave up 3 bases, with 12 bases separating them. This CDR3 has 14 residues. The chain's CDR3 is CASSFLEDSYEQYF. The CDR3 DNA reads TGCGCCAGCAGCTTCCTTGAGGACAGCTACGAGCAGTACTTC. The whole variable domain, remainder taken from reference TRBV5-1 and TRBJ2-7, is KAGVTQTPRYLIKTRGQQVTLSCSPISGHRSVSWYQQTPGQGLQFLFEYFSETQRNKGNFPGRFSGRQFSNSRSEMNVSTLELGDSALYLCASSFLEDSYEQYFGPGTRLTVT.

The CDR3 region is CASSQEVVGLSPFF. CDR3 bases: TGCGCCAGCAGCCAAGAAGTGGTGGGGCTTAGCCCGTTTTTT. The rearrangement uses TRBV4-1 and TRBJ1-4; a possible D gene is TRBD1 (5 bases). Germline CDR1 MGHRA, CDR2 YSYEKL. CDR3 length equals 14 residues. V was trimmed by 0 bases and J by 16 bases, leaving 18 bases between them.

V is TRBV2 and J is TRBJ1-5; D ambiguous. The V gene lost 1 base and the J gene lost 4 bases, with 5 bases spanning the gap. The CDR3 contains 13 residues. Germline V gene data show CDR1 as SNHLY and CDR2 as FYNNEI. The CDR3 loop reads CASSEDQNQPQHF. CDR3 coding DNA: TGTGCCAGCAGTGAAGATCAGAATCAGCCCCAGCATTTT. Full variable domain (outside the CDR3, taken from reference TRBV2 and TRBJ1-5): EPEVTQTPSHQVTQMGQEVILRCVPISNHLYFYWYRQILGQKVEFLVSFYNNEISEKSEIFDDQFSVERPDGSNFTLKIRSTKLEDSAMYFCASSEDQNQPQHFGDGTRLSIL.

This clone was counted once. The chain employs TRBV5-6 and TRBJ2-5, with 9 positions matching TRBD1. CDR3 size: 14 residues. CDR1 is SGHDT, CDR2 YYEEEE, per germline. V gave up 4 bases and J gave up 5 bases; unmatched junction bases: 6. The CDR3 here is CASSQGQGRETQYF. The DNA of the CDR3 is TGTGCCAGCAGCCAGGGACAGGGAAGGGAGACCCAGTACTTC.

V gene TRBV19 combines with J gene TRBJ1-1; the D gene is possibly TRBD1 (6 bases). The CDR3 loop spans 14 amino acids. CDR1 is LNHDA, CDR2 SQIVND, per germline (reference sequence). Trimming cost V 6 bases and J 0 bases, with 11 bases left between them. The CDR3 sequence: CASSEGQVNTEAFF. CDR3 bases: TGTGCCAGTAGCGAGGGACAAGTGAACACTGAAGCTTTCTTT.

The rearrangement uses TRBV7-3 and TRBJ2-5, with a tentative D call TRBD1 (6 bases). Looked up from germline, CDR1 is SGHTA and CDR2 is FQGTGA. This CDR3 spans 15 amino acids. Trimming removed 5 bases at V and 1 base at J, with 14 bases between. CDR3 bases: TGTGCCAGCAGCAACCCGGGACAACTCCAAGAGACCCAGTACTTC. Amino acid sequence: CASSNPGQLQETQYF.

The rearrangement joins TRBV11-3 to TRBJ1-1, with D possibly TRBD1 on 5 matching bases. The CDR3 spans 13 residues. Trimming removed 0 bases at V and 7 bases at J, with 9 bases between. CDR1 SGHNT and CDR2 YENEEA come from the germline V gene. The CDR3 sequence: CASSLDAGLEAFF. The CDR3 nucleotides are TGTGCCAGCAGCTTAGATGCGGGGCTTGAAGCTTTCTTT.

The rearrangement joins TRBV27 to TRBJ1-5; a weak D match, TRBD1 (6 bases). The CDR3 is 16 amino acids. Germline-derived CDR1 and CDR2 are MNHEY and SMNVEV (reference sequence). The V end lost 5 bases, the J end lost 3 bases, and 17 bases lay between the germline ends. The CDR3 DNA reads TGTGCCAGCAGTGCTGGGGGGGGGCGTGACAATCAGCCCCAGCATTTT. Its translation: CASSAGGGRDNQPQHF.

This chain uses TRBV5-1 with TRBJ2-2; possible D gene TRBD1, 6 bases. There are 15 residues in the CDR3. Trimming pared 0 bases from V and 5 bases from J, leaving 11 bases between. Germline V gives CDR1 SGHRS, CDR2 YFSETQ. The CDR3 sequence is CASSLEGHGTGELFF. In DNA, the CDR3 is TGCGCCAGCAGCTTGGAGGGACACGGGACCGGGGAGCTGTTTTTT.

The chain recombines TRBV6-1 with TRBJ1-4; D is unclear. V was pared by 2 bases and J by 4 bases, with 14 bases between. Germline-derived CDR1 and CDR2 are MNHNS and SASEGT. The CDR3 covers 16 residues. The CDR3 loop is CASSERRTASNEKLFF. CDR3 nucleotide sequence: TGTGCCAGCAGTGAACGGAGAACGGCTAGTAATGAAAAACTGTTTTTT.

The CDR3 region has the DNA TGTGCCAGCAGGAAGGAGGTAGCGGGATCCGACGAGCAGTACTTC. This translates into CASRKEVAGSDEQYF. V usage is TRBV6-6 and J usage is TRBJ2-7; 8 bases match TRBD2. Looked up from germline, CDR1 is MNHNY and CDR2 is SVGAGI (reference sequence). The V segment lost 6 bases and the J segment 5 bases; nucleotides outside the gene matches: 12. The CDR3 extends over 15 amino acids.

This clone was recorded once. V usage is TRBV11-3 and J usage is TRBJ2-1; 8 nucleotides align to TRBD2. J gave up 8 bases and V 8 bases, and 20 bases lay outside the gene matches. Germline V gene sequence: CDR1 SGHNT, CDR2 YENEEA. CDR3 length equals 17 residues. The CDR3 nucleotides read TGTGCCAGCGGCCTATCTATGAGCGGGAGTAATCGCCATGAGCAGTTCTTC. Translated: CASGLSMSGSNRHEQFF.

The chain links TRBV7-2 to TRBJ2-2, with 9 bases fitting TRBD1. CDR3 size: 15 residues. V was pared by 3 bases and J by 3 bases, with 2 bases of the junction left unmatched. The germline V gene encodes CDR1 SGHTA and CDR2 FQGNSA. The CDR3 DNA sequence: TGTGCCAGCAGCTTCGGGACAGGGTACACCGGGGAGCTGTTTTTT. Its translation is CASSFGTGYTGELFF.

The gene calls are TRBV4-1 and TRBJ1-1; a possible D gene is TRBD1 (6 bases). In germline, CDR1 is MGHRA, CDR2 YSYEKL. This CDR3 comprises 20 residues. V shed 1 base and J shed 0 bases, with 24 bases lying between them. CDR3 amino acids: CASSQGAGDGARVMNTEAFF. CDR3 nucleotides: TGCGCCAGCAGCCAAGGGGCAGGGGACGGGGCCAGGGTAATGAACACTGAAGCTTTCTTT.

This clone was counted between two and nine times. J is TRBJ2-1 and V is TRBV6-1, with D uncertain. The V end was cut by 2 bases, the J end by 7 bases, with 6 bases between. This CDR3 comprises 12 residues. In germline, CDR1 is MNHNS, CDR2 SASEGT. CDR3: CASSEFQNEQFF. CDR3 sequence (DNA): TGTGCCAGCAGTGAATTCCAGAATGAGCAGTTCTTC.

This sequence joins TRBV27 and TRBJ2-7; 7 bases line up with TRBD2. The CDR3 has 15 amino acids. With V trimmed by 3 bases and J by 3 bases, 8 bases remained unmatched. Germline CDR1 reads MNHEY; CDR2 reads SMNVEV (reference sequence). The CDR3 region has the DNA TGTGCCAGCAGTTTCGAGGCTAGCGGATTCTACGAGCAGTACTTC. This encodes CASSFEASGFYEQYF.

This chain uses TRBV13 with TRBJ2-7; TRBD2 matches 10 bases. CDR3 length equals 17 residues. V shed 5 bases and J 1 base; nucleotides not matched to a gene: 11. The V gene's germline CDR1 is PRHDT and CDR2 FYEKMQ (reference sequence). This CDR3 is CASSPTPRAGGSYEQYF. The CDR3 DNA reads TGTGCCAGCAGCCCAACCCCTAGAGCGGGAGGGTCCTACGAGCAGTACTTC.

J is TRBJ2-3 and V is TRBV27; no clear D. V was cut by 1 base and J by 4 bases, with 9 bases left in between. Germline V lookup: CDR1 MNHEY, CDR2 SMNVEV (reference sequence). The CDR3 covers 14 residues. The CDR3 reads CASSLYPNPDTQYF. The CDR3 DNA reads as TGTGCCAGCAGTTTATACCCTAATCCAGATACGCAGTATTTT.

The rearrangement uses TRBV4-2 and TRBJ2-6; TRBD2 aligns across 10 bases. V lost 4 bases, J lost 4 bases, and 7 bases stayed unmatched. This CDR3 region has 17 residues. The germline V gene has CDR1 LGHNA and CDR2 YNFKEQ. The CDR3 region has the DNA TGTGCCAGCAGCCTTACTAGCGGGATTACCGGGGCCAACGTCCTGACTTTC. Translated, it gives CASSLTSGITGANVLTF.

J is TRBJ2-7 and V is TRBV7-8; D gene ambiguous. Trimming stripped 1 base from V and 3 bases from J, with 13 bases between. The CDR3 has 15 residues. Germline CDR1 is SGHVS and CDR2 is FQNEAQ. CDR3 residues: CASSLGAGQYYEQYF. The CDR3 DNA sequence: TGTGCCAGCAGCTTAGGGGCAGGCCAGTACTACGAGCAGTACTTC.

The chain employs TRBV29-1 and TRBJ2-3, with 16 bases aligning to TRBD2. V dropped 5 bases and J dropped 2; count of bases not matched to a gene: 10. The CDR3 spans 18 residues. Per the germline V gene, CDR1 is SQVTM and CDR2 is ANQGSEA. CDR3 loop: CSVCTGTSGRASTDTQYF. CDR3 nucleotides: TGCAGCGTTTGTACCGGGACTAGCGGGAGGGCCTCCACAGATACGCAGTATTTT.

V usage is TRBV10-1 and J usage is TRBJ1-1; D unresolved. In germline, CDR1 is WNHNN, CDR2 SYGVQD (reference sequence). This CDR3 region has 16 residues. Deletions cut 2 bases from V and 3 bases from J, with 16 bases between. The CDR3 reads CASSEGPLLYYTEAFF. CDR3 DNA sequence: TGCGCCAGCAGTGAGGGGCCTCTCCTCTACTACACTGAAGCTTTCTTT.

V is TRBV9 and J is TRBJ2-5; unclear D gene. V lost 0 bases, J lost 2 bases, and 5 bases lay in between. CDR3 length equals 13 residues. Germline lookup yields CDR1 SGDLS and CDR2 YYNGEE. In DNA form, the CDR3 reads TGTGCCAGCAGCGTAGGGGCGCAAGAGACCCAGTACTTC. The encoded protein is CASSVGAQETQYF.

This clone was observed a few times. V is TRBV19 and J is TRBJ2-7; D remains ambiguous. CDR1 is LNHDA and CDR2 is SQIVND in the germline V gene (reference sequence). Trimming took off 1 base at V and 2 bases at J, with 9 bases between the two ends. The CDR3 has 14 residues. The CDR3 sequence is CASSIGRGPYEQYF. The CDR3 DNA sequence: TGTGCCAGTAGTATAGGAAGAGGCCCCTACGAGCAGTACTTC.

The genes are TRBV2 and TRBJ2-3; TRBD1 matches at 8 bases. Germline V lookup: CDR1 SNHLY, CDR2 FYNNEI. The CDR3 sequence is 15 residues long. The V gene end was trimmed by 6 bases and the J gene end by 4 bases; junction bases not matched to a gene: 9. The CDR3 DNA follows: TGTGCCAGCAGACGGACAGGGAAAGTCTCAGATACGCAGTATTTT. This gives the protein CASRRTGKVSDTQYF.